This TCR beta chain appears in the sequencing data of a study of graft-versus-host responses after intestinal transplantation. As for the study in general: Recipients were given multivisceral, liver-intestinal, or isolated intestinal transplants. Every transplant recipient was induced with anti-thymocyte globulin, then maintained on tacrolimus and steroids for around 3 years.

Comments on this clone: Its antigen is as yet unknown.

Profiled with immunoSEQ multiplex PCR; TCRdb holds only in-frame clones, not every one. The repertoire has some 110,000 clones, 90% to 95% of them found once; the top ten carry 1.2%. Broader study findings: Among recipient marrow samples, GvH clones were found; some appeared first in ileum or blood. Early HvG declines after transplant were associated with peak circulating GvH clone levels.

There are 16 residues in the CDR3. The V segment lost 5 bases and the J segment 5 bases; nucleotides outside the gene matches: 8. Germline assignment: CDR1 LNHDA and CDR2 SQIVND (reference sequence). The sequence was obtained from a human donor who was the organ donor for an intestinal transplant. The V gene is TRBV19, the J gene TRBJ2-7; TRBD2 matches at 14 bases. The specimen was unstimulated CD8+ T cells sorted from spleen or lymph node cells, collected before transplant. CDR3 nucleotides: TGTGCCAGTAGTCCGGGACTAGCGGGAGAGTTGAACGAGCAGTACTTC. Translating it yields CASSPGLAGELNEQYF.